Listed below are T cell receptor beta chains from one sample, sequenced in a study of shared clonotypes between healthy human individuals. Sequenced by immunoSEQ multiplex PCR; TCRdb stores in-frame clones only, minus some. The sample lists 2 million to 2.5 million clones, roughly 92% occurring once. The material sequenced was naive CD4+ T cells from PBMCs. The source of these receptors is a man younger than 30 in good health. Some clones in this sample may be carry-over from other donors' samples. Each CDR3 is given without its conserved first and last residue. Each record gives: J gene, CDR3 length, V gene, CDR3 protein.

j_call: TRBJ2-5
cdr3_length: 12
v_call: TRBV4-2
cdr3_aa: ASSQDRGVETQY

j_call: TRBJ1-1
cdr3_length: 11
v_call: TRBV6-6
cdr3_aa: ASSYGGVTEAF

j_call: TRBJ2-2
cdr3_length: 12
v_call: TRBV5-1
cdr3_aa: ASSWARDPGELF

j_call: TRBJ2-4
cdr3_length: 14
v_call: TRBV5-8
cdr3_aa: ASTIQRVIAKNIQY

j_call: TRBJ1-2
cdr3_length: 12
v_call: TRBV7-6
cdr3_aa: ASSLGGGGYGYT

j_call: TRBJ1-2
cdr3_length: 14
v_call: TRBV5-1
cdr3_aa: ASTTDSPRPNYGYT

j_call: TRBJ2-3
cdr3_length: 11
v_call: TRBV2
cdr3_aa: ASSSDQEDTQY

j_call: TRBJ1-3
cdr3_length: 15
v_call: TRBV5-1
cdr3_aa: ASSFGSEFTSGNTIY

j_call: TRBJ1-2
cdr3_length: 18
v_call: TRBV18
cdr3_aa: ASSPKSSGQGEWANYGYT

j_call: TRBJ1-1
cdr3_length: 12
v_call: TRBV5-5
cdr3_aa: ASSLAASGSEAF

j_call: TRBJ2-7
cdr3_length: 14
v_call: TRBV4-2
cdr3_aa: ASSPQGSSGRYEQY

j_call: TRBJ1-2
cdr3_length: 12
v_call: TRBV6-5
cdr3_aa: ASSRGEGGYGYT

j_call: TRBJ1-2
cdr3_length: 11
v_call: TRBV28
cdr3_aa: ASSPRLGYGYT

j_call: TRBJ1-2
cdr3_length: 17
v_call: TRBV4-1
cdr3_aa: ASSQDRKSGTTANYGYT

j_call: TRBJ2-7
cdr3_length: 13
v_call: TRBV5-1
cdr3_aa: ASSELPGQGADQY

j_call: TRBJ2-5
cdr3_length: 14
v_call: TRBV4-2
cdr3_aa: ASSQEPFLAGETQY